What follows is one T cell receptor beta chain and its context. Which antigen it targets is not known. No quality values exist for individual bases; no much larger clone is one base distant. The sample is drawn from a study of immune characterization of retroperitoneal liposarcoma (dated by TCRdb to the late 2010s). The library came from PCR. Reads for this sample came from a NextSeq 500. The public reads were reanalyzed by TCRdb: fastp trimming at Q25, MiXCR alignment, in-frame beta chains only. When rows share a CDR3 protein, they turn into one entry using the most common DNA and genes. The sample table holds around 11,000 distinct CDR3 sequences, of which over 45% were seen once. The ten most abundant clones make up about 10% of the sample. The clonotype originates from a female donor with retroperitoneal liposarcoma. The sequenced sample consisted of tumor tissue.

This receptor carries the CDR3 CASGLVREFSANYGYTF. The base sequence is TGTGCTAGTGGTTTGGTACGGGAGTTTTCGGCTAACTATGGCTACACCTTC. The chain is assembled from TRBV12-5 and TRBJ1-2; the D gene is not confidently resolved. According to the germline V gene, CDR1 reads LGHNT and CDR2 reads FRNRAP. The CDR3 measures 17 amino acids from cysteine to phenylalanine. Only the CDR3 portion is preserved as DNA: 51 bases, with reading frame beginning at the first base. The junction carries 14 bases between V and J, which are trimmed by 0 bases and 0 bases respectively.